This TCR beta chain was found in a study of CD8+ T cells in alopecia areata. Study as a whole: Oral tofacitinib, 5 to 10 mg twice daily, was given in an open-label trial. Findings and limits, study-wide: Scalp samples also contribute reads from the resident alphabeta T cells found in normal skin. Higher clonality than in normal scalp was seen in lesional scalp, especially alopecia totalis/universalis.

Collection of lesional scalp punch biopsies and peripheral blood was performed in alopecia areata patients. Extracted RNA was reverse transcribed, and the resulting cDNA served as sequencing template. Method: immunoSEQ multiplex PCR; TCRdb's copy keeps in-frame clones and lacks some. The data show roughly 150,000 clones, around half seen once. As regards this clone: The target antigen is unknown.

This sample comprised CD8+ T cells sorted from blood, obtained at week 0. The receptor's source is a human donor with alopecia areata.

The CDR3: CASSFGQGSSYEQYF. Here the CDR3 DNA reads TGTGCCAGCAGCTTCGGACAGGGAAGCTCCTACGAGCAGTACTTC. This rearrangement joins TRBV11-2 to TRBJ2-7; TRBD1 matches 8 bases. Germline trimming cut 3 bases from V and 0 bases from J; bases unmatched to any gene: 4. This CDR3 contains 15 residues. The V gene's germline CDR1 is SGHAT and CDR2 FQNNGV.